The T cell receptor beta chain described here comes from a study of OX40 agonist ivuxolimab in advanced cancers. Study at large: Treatment received earlier with anti-PD-1, anti-PD-L1 or anti-CTLA-4 agents was allowed, and around 36% had some.

Produced via immunoSEQ multiplex PCR; TCRdb's table is partial and in-frame only. In the table there are about 46,000 clones, 91% of which are singletons. Points from the study as a whole: With doses of 0.1 to 3.0 mg/kg, CD4+ and CD8+ blood T cells had undergone clonal expansion by week 6.

Regarding this clone: Its antigen is unknown.

Germline loops: CDR1 SEHNR, CDR2 FQNEAQ (reference sequence). Trimming cost V 8 bases and J 4 bases; bases outside gene matches: 10. CDR3 length: 15 amino acids. The clonotype originates from an adult with an advanced solid tumor such as melanoma, head and neck, liver or kidney cancer. The sample was CD4+ or CD8+ T cells sorted from blood, taken in a trial of the OX40 agonist ivuxolimab. The chain couples TRBV7-9 to TRBJ2-2, with 7 bases lining up with TRBD1. The CDR3, as DNA: TGTGCCAGCTCCGGAAGACAGGGAATCACCGGGGAGCTGTTTTTT. Protein sequence: CASSGRQGITGELFF.